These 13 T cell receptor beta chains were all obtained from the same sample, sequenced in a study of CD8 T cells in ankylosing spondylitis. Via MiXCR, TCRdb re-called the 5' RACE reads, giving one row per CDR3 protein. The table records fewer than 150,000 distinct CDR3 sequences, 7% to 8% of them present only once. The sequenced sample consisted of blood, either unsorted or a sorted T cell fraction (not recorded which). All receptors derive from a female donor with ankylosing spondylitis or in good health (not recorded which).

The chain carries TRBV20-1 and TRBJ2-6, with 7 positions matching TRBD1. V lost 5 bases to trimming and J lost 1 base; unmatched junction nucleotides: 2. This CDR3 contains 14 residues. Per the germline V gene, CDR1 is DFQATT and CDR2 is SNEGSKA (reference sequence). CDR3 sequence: CSASRGSGANVLTF. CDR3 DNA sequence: TGCAGTGCTTCCAGGGGGTCTGGGGCCAACGTCCTGACTTTC.

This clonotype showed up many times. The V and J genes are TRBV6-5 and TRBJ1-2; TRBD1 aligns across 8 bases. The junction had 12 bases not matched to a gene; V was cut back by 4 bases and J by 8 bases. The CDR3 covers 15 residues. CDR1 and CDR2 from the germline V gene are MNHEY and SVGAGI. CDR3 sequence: CASSSPRNRGSGYTF. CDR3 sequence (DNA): TGTGCCAGCAGTTCACCTAGAAACAGGGGGTCAGGCTACACCTTC.

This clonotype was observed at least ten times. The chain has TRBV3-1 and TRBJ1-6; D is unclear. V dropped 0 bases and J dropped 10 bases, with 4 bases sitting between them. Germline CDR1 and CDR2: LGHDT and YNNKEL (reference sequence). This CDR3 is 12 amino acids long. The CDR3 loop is CASSQELSPLHF. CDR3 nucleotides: TGTGCCAGCAGCCAAGAATTATCACCCCTCCACTTT.

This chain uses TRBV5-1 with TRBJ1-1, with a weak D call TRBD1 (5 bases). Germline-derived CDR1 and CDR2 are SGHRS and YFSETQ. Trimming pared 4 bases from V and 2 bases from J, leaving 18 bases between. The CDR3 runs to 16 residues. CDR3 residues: CASSRTFFDSNTEAFF. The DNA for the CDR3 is TGCGCCAGCAGCAGGACTTTTTTCGACAGCAACACTGAAGCTTTCTTT.

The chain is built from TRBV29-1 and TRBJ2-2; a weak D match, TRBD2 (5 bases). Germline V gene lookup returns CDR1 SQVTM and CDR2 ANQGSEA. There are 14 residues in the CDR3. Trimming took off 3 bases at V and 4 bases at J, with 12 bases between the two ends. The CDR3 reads CSVDASRGTGELFF. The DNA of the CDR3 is TGCAGCGTTGATGCTAGCCGGGGCACCGGGGAGCTGTTTTTT.

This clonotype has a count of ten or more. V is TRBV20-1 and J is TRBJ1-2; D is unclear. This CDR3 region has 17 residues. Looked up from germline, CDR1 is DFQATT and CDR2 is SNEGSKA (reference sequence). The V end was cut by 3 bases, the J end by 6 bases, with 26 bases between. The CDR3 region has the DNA TGCAGTGCTAGGGGAGAGGATTCGTTTAGTACTGTCCATGGCTACACCTTC. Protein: CSARGEDSFSTVHGYTF.

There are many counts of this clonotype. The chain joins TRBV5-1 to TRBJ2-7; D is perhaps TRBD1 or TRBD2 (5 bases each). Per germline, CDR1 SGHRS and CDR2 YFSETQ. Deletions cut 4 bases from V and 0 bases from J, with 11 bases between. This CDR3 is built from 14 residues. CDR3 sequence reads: CASSVRDLSYEQYF. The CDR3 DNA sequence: TGCGCCAGCAGCGTCCGGGACCTCTCCTACGAGCAGTACTTC.

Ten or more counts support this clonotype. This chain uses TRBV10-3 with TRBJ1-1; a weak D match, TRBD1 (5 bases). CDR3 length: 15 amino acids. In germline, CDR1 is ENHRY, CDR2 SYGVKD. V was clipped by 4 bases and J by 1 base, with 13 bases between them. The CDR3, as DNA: TGTGCCATCAGTGTAAGTGGCAGGGAGAACACTGAAGCTTTCTTT. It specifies CAISVSGRENTEAFF.

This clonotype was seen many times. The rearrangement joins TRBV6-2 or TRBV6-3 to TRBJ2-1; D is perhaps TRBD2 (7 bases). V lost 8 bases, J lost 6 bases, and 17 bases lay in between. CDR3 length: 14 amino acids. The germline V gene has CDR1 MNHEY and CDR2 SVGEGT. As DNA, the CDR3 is TGTGCCAGCTCCCCGGGGGGCTTTCTCAATGAGCAGTTCTTC. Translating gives CASSPGGFLNEQFF.

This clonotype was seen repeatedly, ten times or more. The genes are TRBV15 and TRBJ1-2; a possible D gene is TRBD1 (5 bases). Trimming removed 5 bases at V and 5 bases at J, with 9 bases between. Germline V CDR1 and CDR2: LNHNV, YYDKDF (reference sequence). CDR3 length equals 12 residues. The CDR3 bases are TGTGCCACCAGCCCGGGGGAATATGGCTACACCTTC. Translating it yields CATSPGEYGYTF.

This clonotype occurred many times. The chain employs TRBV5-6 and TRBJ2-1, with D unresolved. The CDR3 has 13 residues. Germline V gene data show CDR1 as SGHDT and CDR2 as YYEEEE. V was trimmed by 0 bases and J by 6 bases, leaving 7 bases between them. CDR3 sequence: CASSLGRSNEQFF. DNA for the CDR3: TGTGCCAGCAGCTTGGGGCGGAGCAATGAGCAGTTCTTC.

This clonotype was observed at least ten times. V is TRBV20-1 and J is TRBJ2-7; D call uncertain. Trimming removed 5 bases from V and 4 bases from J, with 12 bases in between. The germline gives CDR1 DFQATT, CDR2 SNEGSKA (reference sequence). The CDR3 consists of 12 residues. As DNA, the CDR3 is TGCAGTGCTCCCGGCACCTTTTACGAGCAGTACTTC. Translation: CSAPGTFYEQYF.

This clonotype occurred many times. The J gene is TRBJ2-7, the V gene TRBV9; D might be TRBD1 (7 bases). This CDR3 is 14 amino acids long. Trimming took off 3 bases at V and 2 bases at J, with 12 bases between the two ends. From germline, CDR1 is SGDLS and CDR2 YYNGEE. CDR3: CASSATGEAYEQYF. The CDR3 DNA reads TGTGCCAGCAGCGCCACAGGGGAGGCCTACGAGCAGTACTTC.